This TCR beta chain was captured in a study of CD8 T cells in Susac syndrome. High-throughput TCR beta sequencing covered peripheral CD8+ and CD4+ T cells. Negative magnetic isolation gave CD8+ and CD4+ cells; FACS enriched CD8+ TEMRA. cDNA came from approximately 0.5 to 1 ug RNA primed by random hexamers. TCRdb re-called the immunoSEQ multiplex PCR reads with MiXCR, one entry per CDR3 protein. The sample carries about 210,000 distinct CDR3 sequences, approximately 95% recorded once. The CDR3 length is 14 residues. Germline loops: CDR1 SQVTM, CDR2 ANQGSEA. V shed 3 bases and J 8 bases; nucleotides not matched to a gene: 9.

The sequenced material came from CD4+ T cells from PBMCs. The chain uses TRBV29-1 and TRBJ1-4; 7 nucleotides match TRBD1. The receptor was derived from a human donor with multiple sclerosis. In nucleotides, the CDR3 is TGCAGCGTTGATCCTGGAGGGGGCAGGGAAAAACTGTTTTTT. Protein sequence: CSVDPGGGREKLFF.